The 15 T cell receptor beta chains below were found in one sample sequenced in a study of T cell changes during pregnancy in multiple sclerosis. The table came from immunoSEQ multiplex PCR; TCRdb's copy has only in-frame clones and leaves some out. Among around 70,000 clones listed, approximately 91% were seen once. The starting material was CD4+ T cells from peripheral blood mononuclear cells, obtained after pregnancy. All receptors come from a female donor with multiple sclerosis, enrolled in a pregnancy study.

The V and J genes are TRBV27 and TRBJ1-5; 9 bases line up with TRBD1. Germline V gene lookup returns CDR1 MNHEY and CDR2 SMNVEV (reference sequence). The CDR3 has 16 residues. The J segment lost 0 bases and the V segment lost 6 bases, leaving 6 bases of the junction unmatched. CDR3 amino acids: CASRVTGGYSNQPQHF. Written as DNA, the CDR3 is TGTGCCAGCAGGGTGACAGGGGGTTATAGCAATCAGCCCCAGCATTTT.

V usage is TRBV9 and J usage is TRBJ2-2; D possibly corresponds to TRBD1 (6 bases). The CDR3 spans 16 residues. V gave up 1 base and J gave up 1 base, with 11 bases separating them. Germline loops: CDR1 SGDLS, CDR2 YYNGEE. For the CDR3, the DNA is TGTGCCAGCAGCGTATTACAACAGGGGAACACCGGGGAGCTGTTTTTT. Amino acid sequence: CASSVLQQGNTGELFF.

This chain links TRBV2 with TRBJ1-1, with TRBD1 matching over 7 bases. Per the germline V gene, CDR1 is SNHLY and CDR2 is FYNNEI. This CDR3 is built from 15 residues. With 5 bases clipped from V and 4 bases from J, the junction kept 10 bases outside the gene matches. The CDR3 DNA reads TGTGCCAGCAGTTCCGGACAGGCTGACCTCACTGAAGCTTTCTTT. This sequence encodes CASSSGQADLTEAFF.

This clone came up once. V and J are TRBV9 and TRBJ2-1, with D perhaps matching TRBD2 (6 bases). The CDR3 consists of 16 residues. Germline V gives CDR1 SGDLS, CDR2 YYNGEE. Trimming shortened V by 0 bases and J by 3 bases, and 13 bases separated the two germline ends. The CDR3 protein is CASSVGGTDDYNEQFF. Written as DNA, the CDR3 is TGTGCCAGCAGCGTAGGCGGGACTGATGACTACAATGAGCAGTTCTTC.

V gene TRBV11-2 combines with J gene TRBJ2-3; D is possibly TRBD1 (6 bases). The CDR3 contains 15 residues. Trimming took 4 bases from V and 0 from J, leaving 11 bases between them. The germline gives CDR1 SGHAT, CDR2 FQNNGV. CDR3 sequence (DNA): TGTGCCAGCAGCTCAGGGGAGAGGAGCACAGATACGCAGTATTTT. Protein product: CASSSGERSTDTQYF.

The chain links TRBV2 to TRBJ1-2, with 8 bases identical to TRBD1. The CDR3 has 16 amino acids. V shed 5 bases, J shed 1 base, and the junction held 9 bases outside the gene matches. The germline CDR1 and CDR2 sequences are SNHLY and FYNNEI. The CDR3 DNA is TGTGCCAGCAGTCCGGACAGGGCGGTCGGTAACTATGGCTACACCTTC. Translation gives CASSPDRAVGNYGYTF.

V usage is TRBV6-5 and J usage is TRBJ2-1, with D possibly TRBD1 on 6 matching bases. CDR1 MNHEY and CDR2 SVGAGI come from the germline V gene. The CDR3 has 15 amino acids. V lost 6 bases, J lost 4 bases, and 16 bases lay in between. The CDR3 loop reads CASSRGGQRYNEQFF. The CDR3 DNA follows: TGTGCCAGCAGCCGCGGAGGACAGAGATACAATGAGCAGTTCTTC.

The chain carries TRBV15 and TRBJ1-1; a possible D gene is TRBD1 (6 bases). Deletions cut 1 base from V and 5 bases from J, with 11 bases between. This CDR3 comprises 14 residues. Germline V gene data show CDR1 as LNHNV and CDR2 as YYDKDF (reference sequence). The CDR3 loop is CATSRVKGVTEAFF. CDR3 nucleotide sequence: TGTGCCACCAGCAGAGTGAAGGGGGTGACTGAAGCTTTCTTT.

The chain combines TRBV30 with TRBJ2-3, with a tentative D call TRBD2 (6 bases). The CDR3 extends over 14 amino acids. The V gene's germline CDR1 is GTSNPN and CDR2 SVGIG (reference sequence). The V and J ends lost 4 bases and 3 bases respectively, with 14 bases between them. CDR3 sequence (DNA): TGTGCCTGGACCCCGGGAGTTGTAACAGATACGCAGTATTTT. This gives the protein CAWTPGVVTDTQYF.

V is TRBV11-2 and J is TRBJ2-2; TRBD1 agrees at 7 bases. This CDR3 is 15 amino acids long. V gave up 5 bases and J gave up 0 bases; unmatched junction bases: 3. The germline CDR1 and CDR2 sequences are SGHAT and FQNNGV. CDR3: CASSPGTANTGELFF. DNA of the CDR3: TGTGCCAGCAGCCCCGGGACAGCGAACACCGGGGAGCTGTTTTTT.

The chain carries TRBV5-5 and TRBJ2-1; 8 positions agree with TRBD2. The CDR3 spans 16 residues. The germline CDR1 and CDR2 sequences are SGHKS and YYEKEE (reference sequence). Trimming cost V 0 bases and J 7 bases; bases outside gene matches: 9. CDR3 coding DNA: TGTGCCAGCAGCTTGGCCGTCAGCGGGGGAAAGAATGAGCAGTTCTTC. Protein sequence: CASSLAVSGGKNEQFF.

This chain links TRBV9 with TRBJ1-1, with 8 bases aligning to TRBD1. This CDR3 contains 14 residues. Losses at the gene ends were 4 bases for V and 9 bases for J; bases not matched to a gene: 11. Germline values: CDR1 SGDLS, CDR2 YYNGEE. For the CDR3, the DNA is TGTGCCAGCAGCCCTCGCTTGGGACAGGTACAAGCTTTCTTT. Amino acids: CASSPRLGQVQAFF.

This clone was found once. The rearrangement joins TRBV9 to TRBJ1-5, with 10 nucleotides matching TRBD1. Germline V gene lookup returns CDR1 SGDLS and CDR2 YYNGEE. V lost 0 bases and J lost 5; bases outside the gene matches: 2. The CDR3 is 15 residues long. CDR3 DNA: TGTGCCAGCAGCGTAGGGACAGGGGGAGATCAGCCCCAGCATTTT. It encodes CASSVGTGGDQPQHF.

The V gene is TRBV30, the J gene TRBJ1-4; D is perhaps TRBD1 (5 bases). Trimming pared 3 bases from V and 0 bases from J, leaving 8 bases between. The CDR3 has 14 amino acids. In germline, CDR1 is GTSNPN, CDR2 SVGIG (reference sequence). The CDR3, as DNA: TGTGCCTGGAGGACAGAGGCAACTAATGAAAAACTGTTTTTT. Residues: CAWRTEATNEKLFF.

In DNA, the CDR3 is TGTGCCAGCAGCCTCAGGGCGGTGAACACTGAAGCTTTCTTT. It encodes CASSLRAVNTEAFF. V usage is TRBV27 and J usage is TRBJ1-1; D may be TRBD1 (5 bases). CDR3 length: 14 residues. Germline lookup yields CDR1 MNHEY and CDR2 SMNVEV (reference sequence). Trimming shortened V by 6 bases and J by 0 bases, and 11 bases separated the two germline ends.